These T cell receptor beta chains were read from a single sample in a study of blood T cell repertoires in COVID-19. Measured with immunoSEQ multiplex PCR; TCRdb has only the in-frame clones, and not every one. The sample has roughly 100,000 clones; roughly 80% are singletons. The sequenced sample was peripheral blood. The receptors were sampled from an older woman with acute or convalescent COVID-19. CDR3s include the opening cysteine and the closing phenylalanine or tryptophan. Fields, in order: clone size, J gene, D gene, V gene, CDR3 protein, CDR3 DNA. The D gene is left open where the match is weak. Clone size is shown for a subset of rows, as once, few, many or a class of expanded clone.

>.|TRBJ2-1|TRBD1|TRBV19
CASSARGLIDEQFF
TGTGCCAGTAGTGCGAGGGGGCTGATCGATGAGCAGTTCTTC
>few|TRBJ2-7|TRBD1|TRBV3-1/TRBV3-2
CASSSGTGPYEQYF
TGTGCCAGCAGCTCCGGGACAGGGCCCTACGAGCAGTACTTC
>few|TRBJ1-1|TRBD1|TRBV18
CASSPNRAAGQAEAFF
TGTGCCAGCTCACCAAATAGGGCGGCAGGACAGGCTGAAGCTTTCTTT
>.|TRBJ1-3|.|TRBV4-1
CASSPQVDSGNTIYF
TGCGCCAGCAGCCCACAGGTTGACTCTGGAAACACCATATATTTT
>few|TRBJ1-5|TRBD1|TRBV2
CASDGQQGARQPQHF
TGTGCCAGCGATGGACAACAGGGGGCCCGCCAGCCCCAGCATTTT
>.|TRBJ2-1|TRBD2|TRBV10-1
CASSEPGTSYEQFF
TGCGCCAGCAGTGAGCCCGGGACTAGCTATGAGCAGTTCTTC
>.|TRBJ1-2|TRBD1|TRBV5-6
CASTQDRVDYGYTF
TGTGCCAGCACCCAGGACAGGGTAGACTATGGCTACACCTTC
>many|TRBJ1-4|.|TRBV27
CASSPRPWSTATNEKLFF
TGTGCCAGCAGTCCCCGCCCGTGGAGTACTGCAACTAATGAAAAACTGTTTTTT
>.|TRBJ1-1|TRBD1|TRBV27
CASSLRTGSGTEAFF
TGTGCCAGCAGTTTACGGACAGGGTCGGGCACTGAAGCTTTCTTT
>once|TRBJ2-5|.|TRBV6-6
CASSYLDFETQYF
TGTGCCAGCAGTTACCTAGATTTTGAGACCCAGTACTTC
>.|TRBJ2-3|.|TRBV9
CASSWTESTDTQYF
TGTGCCAGCAGCTGGACAGAGAGCACAGATACGCAGTATTTT
>.|TRBJ2-7|TRBD1|TRBV6-5
CASSPQGAGEQYF
TGTGCCAGCAGCCCACAGGGGGCGGGTGAGCAGTACTTC
>few|TRBJ1-3|TRBD1|TRBV28
CASSWGTDSGNTIYF
TGTGCCAGCAGTTGGGGGACAGACTCTGGAAACACCATATATTTT
>.|TRBJ2-1|.|TRBV28
CASSFSGVEQFF
TGTGCCAGCAGTTTTTCGGGGGTTGAGCAGTTCTTC
>few|TRBJ1-1|.|TRBV12-3/TRBV12-4
CASSRPGYTEAFF
TGTGCCAGCAGCCGACCCGGGTACACTGAAGCTTTCTTT
>.|TRBJ2-2|TRBD2|TRBV29-1
CSVPTSLGTNTGELFF
TGCAGCGTTCCGACTAGCCTCGGGACTAACACCGGGGAGCTGTTTTTT
>.|TRBJ1-1|TRBD1|TRBV10-1
CASGQGARAEAFF
TGCGCCAGCGGGCAGGGGGCGAGGGCTGAAGCTTTCTTT
>many|TRBJ1-2|.|TRBV7-8
CASSLRGGGYGYTF
TGTGCCAGCAGCTTACGTGGGGGCGGCTATGGCTACACCTTC
>.|TRBJ1-2|TRBD1|TRBV30
CAWSRRGNLGSPTF
TGTGCCTGGAGTCGCAGGGGGAATTTGGGAAGTCCAACCTTC
>.|TRBJ2-7|TRBD1|TRBV5-1
CASSRQGISSEQYF
TGCGCCAGCAGTAGACAGGGAATCTCCTCCGAGCAGTACTTC
>few|TRBJ1-6|.|TRBV7-2
CASRPIPTANSPLHF
TGTGCCAGCAGACCAATTCCGACAGCTAATTCACCCCTCCACTTT
>.|TRBJ2-2|.|TRBV6-5
CASRKESGELFF
TGTGCCAGCAGAAAGGAGAGCGGGGAGCTGTTTTTT
>.|TRBJ1-2|TRBD1|TRBV30
CAWSRQGRNGYTF
TGTGCCTGGAGTCGACAGGGACGGAATGGCTACACCTTC
>.|TRBJ1-5|TRBD1|TRBV29-1
CSVQTGGESQPQHF
TGCAGCGTTCAGACAGGGGGCGAGAGTCAGCCCCAGCATTTT
>few|TRBJ2-1|.|TRBV7-9
CASSLIGQGLGDEQFF
TGTGCCAGCAGCCTTATCGGGCAGGGGTTAGGGGATGAGCAGTTCTTC